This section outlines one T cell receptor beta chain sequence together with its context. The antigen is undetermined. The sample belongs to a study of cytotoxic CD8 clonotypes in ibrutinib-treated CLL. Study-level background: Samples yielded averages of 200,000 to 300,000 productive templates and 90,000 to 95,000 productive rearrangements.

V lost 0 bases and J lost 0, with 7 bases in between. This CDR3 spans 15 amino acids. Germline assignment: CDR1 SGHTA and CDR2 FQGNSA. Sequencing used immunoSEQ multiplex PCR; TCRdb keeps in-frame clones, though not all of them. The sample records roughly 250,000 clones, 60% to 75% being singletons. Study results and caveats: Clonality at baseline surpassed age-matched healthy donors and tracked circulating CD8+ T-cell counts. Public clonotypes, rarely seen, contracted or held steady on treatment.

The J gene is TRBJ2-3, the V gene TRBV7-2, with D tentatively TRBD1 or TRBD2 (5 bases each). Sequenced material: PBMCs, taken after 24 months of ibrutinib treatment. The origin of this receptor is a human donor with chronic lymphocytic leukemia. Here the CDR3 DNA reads TGTGCCAGCAGCTTAGCGTGGGGGAGCACAGATACGCAGTATTTT. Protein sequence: CASSLAWGSTDTQYF.